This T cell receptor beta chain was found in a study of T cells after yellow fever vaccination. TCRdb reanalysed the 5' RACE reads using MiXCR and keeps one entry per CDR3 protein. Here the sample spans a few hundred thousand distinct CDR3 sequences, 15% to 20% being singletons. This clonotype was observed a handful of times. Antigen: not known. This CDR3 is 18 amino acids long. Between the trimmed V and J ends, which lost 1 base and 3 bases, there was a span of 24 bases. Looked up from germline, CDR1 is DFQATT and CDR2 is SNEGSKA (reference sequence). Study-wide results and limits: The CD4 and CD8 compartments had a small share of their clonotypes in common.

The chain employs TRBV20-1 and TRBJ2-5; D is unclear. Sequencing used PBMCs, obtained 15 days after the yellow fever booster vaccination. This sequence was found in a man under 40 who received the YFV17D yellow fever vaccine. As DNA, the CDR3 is TGCAGTGCTAGAGGTTTTCTAGTTGATGTTGGTATCGAAGAGACCCAGTACTTC. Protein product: CSARGFLVDVGIEETQYF.